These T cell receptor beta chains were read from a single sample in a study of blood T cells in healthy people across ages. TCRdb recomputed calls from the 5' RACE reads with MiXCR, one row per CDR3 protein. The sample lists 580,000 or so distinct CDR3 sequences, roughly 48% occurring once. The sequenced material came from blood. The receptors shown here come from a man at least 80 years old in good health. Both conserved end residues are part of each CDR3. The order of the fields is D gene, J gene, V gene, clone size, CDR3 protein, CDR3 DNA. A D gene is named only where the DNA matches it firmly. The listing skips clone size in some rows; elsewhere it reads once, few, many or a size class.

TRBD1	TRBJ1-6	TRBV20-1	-	CSASPRGSSYNSPLHF	TGCAGTGCTAGTCCCAGGGGGAGCTCCTATAATTCACCCCTCCACTTT
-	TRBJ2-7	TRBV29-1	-	CSVKQGPGDYEQYF	TGCAGCGTTAAGCAGGGGCCGGGGGATTACGAGCAGTACTTC
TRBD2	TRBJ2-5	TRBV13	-	CASSLLAGPYEETQYF	TGTGCCAGCAGCTTATTAGCGGGTCCTTATGAGGAGACCCAGTACTTC
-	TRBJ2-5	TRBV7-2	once	CASTNDRFYNEQYF	TGTGCCAGCACAAACGACAGGTTTTACAATGAGCAGTACTTC
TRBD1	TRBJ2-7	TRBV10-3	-	CAITRGEYRGVGEQYF	TGTGCCATCACTCGTGGGGAGTACAGGGGGGTCGGCGAGCAGTACTTC
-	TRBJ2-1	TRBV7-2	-	CASQDYNEQFF	TGTGCCAGCCAAGACTACAATGAGCAGTTCTTC
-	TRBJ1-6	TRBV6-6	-	CASSYGLGDSPLHF	TGTGCCAGCAGTTACGGGCTTGGTGATTCACCCCTCCACTTT
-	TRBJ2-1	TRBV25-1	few	CASSEAFNEQFF	TGTGCCAGCAGTGAGGCCTTCAATGAGCAGTTCTTC
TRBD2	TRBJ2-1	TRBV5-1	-	CASSPRTSGGASEQFF	TGCGCCAGCAGCCCGAGGACTAGCGGGGGGGCGAGTGAGCAGTTCTTC
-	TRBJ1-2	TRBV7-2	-	CASSLDSSNYGYTF	TGTGCCAGCAGCTTAGACAGTTCAAACTATGGCTACACCTTC
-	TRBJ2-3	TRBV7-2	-	CASSRKWREDTQYF	TGTGCCAGCAGCCGGAAGTGGAGGGAGGATACGCAGTATTTT
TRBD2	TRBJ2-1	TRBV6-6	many	CASSPTSGGANEQFF	TGTGCCAGCAGCCCGACTAGCGGGGGGGCGAATGAGCAGTTCTTC
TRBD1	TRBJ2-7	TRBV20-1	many	CSAKTGGAHEQYF	TGCAGTGCCAAGACAGGGGGGGCCCACGAGCAGTACTTC
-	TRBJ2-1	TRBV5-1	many	CASSLQGSSYNEQFF	TGCGCCAGCAGCTTGCAAGGTAGCTCCTACAATGAGCAGTTCTTC
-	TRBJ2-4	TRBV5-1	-	CASSPGATKNIQYF	TGCGCCAGCAGCCCGGGGGCAACCAAAAACATTCAGTACTTC
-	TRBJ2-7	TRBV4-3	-	CASSQAHRSSYEQYF	TGCGCCAGCAGCCAAGCGCACCGGAGCTCCTACGAGCAGTACTTC
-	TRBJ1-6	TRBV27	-	CASTPTGGGSPLHF	TGTGCCAGCACCCCGACCGGAGGCGGGTCACCCCTCCACTTT
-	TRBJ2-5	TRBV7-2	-	CATRSEETQYF	TGTGCCACCCGATCGGAAGAGACCCAGTACTTC